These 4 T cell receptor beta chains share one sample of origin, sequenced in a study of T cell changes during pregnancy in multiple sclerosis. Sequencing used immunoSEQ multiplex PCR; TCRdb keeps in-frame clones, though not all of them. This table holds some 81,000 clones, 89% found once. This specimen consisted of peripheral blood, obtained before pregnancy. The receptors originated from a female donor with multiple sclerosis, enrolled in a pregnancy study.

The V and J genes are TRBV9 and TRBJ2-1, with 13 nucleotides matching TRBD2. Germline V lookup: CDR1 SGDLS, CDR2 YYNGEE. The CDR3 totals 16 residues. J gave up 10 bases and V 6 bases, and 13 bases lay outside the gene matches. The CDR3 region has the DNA TGTGCCAGCAACGACCAACTAGCGGGGGGGGTCATGGAGCAGTTCTTC. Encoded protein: CASNDQLAGGVMEQFF.

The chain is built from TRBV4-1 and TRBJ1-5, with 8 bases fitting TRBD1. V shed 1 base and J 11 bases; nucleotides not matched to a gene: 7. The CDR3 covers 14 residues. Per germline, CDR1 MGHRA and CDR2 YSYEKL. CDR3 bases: TGCGCCAGCAGCCAAGGCGACAGGGGAACGACCCAGCATTTT. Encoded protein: CASSQGDRGTTQHF.

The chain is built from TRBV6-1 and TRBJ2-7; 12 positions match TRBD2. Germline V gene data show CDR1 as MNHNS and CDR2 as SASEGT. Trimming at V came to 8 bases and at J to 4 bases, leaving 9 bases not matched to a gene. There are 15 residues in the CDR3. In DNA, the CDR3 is TGTGCCAGCCCTGAACTAGCGGGGGGTCCATACGAGCAGTACTTC. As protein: CASPELAGGPYEQYF.

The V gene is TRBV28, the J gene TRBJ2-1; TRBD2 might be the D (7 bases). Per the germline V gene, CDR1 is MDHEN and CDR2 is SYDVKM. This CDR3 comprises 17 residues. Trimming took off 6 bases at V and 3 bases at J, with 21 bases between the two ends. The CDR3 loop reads CASRFSLGGANYNEQFF. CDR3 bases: TGTGCCAGCAGGTTCAGCCTAGGGGGGGCCAACTACAATGAGCAGTTCTTC. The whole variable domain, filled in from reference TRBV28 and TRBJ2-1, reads DVKVTQSSRYLVKRTGEKVFLECVQDMDHENMFWYRQDPGLGLRLIYFSYDVKMKEKGDIPEGYSVSREKKERFSLILESASTNQTSMYLCASRFSLGGANYNEQFFGPGTRLTVL.